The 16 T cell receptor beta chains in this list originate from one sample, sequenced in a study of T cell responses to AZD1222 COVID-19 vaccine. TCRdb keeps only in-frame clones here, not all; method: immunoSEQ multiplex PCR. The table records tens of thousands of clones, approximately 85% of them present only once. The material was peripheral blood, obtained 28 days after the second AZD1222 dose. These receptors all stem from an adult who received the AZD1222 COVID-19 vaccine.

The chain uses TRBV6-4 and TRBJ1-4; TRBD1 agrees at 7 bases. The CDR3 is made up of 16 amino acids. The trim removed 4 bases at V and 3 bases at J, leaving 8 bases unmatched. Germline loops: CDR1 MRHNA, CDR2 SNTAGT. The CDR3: CASSGQGTPSNEKLFF. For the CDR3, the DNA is TGTGCCAGCAGTGGACAGGGTACGCCGTCTAATGAAAAACTGTTTTTT.

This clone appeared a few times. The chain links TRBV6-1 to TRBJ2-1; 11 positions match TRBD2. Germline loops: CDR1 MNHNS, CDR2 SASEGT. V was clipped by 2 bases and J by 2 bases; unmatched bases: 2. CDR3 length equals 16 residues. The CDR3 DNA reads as TGTGCCAGCAGTGAATTACTAGCGGGAGCCTACAATGAGCAGTTCTTC. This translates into CASSELLAGAYNEQFF.

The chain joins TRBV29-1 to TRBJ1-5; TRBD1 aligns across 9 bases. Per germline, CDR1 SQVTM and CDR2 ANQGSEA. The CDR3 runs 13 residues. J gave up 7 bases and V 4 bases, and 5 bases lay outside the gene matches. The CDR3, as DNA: TGCAGCGTTGGGGGGACAGGGAAGCAGCCCCAGCATTTT. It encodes CSVGGTGKQPQHF.

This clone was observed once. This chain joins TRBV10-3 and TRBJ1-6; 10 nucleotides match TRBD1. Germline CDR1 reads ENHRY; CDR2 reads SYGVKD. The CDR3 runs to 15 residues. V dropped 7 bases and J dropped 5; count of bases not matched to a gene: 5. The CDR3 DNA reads TGTGCCATCAAGACAGGGGGCGGGAATAATTCACCCCTCCACTTT. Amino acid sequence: CAIKTGGGNNSPLHF.

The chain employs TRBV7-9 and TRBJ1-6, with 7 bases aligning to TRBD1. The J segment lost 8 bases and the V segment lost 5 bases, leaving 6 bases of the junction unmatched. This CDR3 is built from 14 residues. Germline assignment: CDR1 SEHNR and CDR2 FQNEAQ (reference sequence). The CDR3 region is CASSPDRDHSPLHF. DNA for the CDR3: TGTGCCAGCAGCCCAGACAGGGATCATTCACCCCTCCACTTT.

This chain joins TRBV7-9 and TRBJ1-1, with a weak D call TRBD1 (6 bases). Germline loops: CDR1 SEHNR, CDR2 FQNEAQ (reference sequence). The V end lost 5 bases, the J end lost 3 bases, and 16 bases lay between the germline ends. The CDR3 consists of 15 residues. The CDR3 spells CASSHPMDRYTEAFF. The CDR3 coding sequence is TGTGCCAGCAGCCATCCCATGGACAGATACACTGAAGCTTTCTTT.

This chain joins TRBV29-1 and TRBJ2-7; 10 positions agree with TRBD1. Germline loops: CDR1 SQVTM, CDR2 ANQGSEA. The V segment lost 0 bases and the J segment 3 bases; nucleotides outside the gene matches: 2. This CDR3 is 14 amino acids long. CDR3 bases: TGCAGCGTTGAAGATCGGACAGGGGGCTACGAGCAGTACTTC. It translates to CSVEDRTGGYEQYF.

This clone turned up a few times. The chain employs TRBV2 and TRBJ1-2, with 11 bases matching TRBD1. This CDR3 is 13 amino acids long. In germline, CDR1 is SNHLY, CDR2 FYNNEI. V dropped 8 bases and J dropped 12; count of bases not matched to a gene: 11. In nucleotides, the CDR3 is TGTGCCAGCCTGCCCGGGACAGGGGGAGCGGACACCTTC. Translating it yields CASLPGTGGADTF.

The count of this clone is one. The CDR3 nucleotides are TGTGCCAGCAGTGAAGCTAATGCAGTGAACACTGAAGCTTTCTTT. As protein: CASSEANAVNTEAFF. V gene TRBV6-1 combines with J gene TRBJ1-1; no clear D gene. V was pared by 0 bases and J by 0 bases, with 8 bases between. Per germline, CDR1 MNHNS and CDR2 SASEGT. The CDR3 totals 15 residues.

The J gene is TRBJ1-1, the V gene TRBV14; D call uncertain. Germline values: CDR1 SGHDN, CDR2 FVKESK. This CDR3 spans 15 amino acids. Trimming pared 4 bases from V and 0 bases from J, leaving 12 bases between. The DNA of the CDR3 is TGTGCCAGCAGCCCCGATGGACTGATGAACACTGAAGCTTTCTTT. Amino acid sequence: CASSPDGLMNTEAFF.

CDR3 coding DNA: TGCGCCAGCAGCCAAGAATGGGTCCCGGACAGCTATGGCTACACCTTC. This encodes CASSQEWVPDSYGYTF. The chain carries TRBV4-1 and TRBJ1-2; D perhaps matches TRBD1 (6 bases). Trimming removed 0 bases at V and 4 bases at J, with 15 bases between. The CDR3 sequence is 16 residues long. Germline assignment: CDR1 MGHRA and CDR2 YSYEKL.

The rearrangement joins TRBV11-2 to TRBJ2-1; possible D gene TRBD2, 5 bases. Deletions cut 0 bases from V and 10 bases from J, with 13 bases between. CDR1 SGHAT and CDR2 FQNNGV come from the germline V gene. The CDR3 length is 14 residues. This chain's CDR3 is CASSLDQEVPEQFF. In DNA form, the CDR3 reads TGTGCCAGCAGCTTAGATCAGGAGGTACCCGAGCAGTTCTTC.

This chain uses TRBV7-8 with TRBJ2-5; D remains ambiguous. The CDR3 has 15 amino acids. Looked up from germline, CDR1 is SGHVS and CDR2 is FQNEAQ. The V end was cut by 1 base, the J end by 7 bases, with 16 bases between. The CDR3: CASSLVVTSFGTQYF. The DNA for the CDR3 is TGTGCCAGCAGCTTAGTGGTGACGTCCTTCGGGACCCAGTACTTC.

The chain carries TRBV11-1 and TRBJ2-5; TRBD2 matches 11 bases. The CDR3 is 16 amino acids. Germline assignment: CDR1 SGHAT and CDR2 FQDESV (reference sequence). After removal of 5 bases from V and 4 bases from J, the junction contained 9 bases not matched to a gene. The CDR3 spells CASSLVSGGALETQYF. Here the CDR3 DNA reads TGTGCCAGCAGCCTAGTTAGCGGGGGGGCCTTAGAGACCCAGTACTTC. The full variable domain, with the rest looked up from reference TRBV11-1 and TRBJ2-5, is EAEVAQSPRYKITEKSQAVAFWCDPISGHATLYWYRQILGQGPELLVQFQDESVVDDSQLPKDRFSAERLKGVDSTLKIQPAELGDSAMYLCASSLVSGGALETQYFGPGTRLLVL.

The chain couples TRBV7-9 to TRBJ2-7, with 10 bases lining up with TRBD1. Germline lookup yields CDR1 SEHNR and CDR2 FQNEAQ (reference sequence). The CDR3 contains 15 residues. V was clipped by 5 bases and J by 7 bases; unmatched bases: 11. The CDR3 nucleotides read TGTGCCAGCAGCCACCGGGACAGGGGACCTTCGGAGCAGTACTTC. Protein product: CASSHRDRGPSEQYF.

The CDR3 sequence: CASSPQVWTEAFF. Written as DNA, the CDR3 is TGTGCCAGCTCACCTCAGGTCTGGACTGAAGCTTTCTTT. The rearrangement links TRBV18 to TRBJ1-1; D ambiguous. V was trimmed by 3 bases and J by 5 bases, leaving 10 bases between them. This CDR3 contains 13 residues. Germline V gene data show CDR1 as KGHSH and CDR2 as LQKENI. Based on the CDR3 plus reference TRBV18 and TRBJ1-1, the full variable domain is NAGVMQNPRHLVRRRGQEARLRCSPMKGHSHVYWYRQLPEEGLKFMVYLQKENIIDESGMPKERFSAEFPKEGPSILRIQQVVRGDSAAYFCASSPQVWTEAFFGQGTRLTVV.